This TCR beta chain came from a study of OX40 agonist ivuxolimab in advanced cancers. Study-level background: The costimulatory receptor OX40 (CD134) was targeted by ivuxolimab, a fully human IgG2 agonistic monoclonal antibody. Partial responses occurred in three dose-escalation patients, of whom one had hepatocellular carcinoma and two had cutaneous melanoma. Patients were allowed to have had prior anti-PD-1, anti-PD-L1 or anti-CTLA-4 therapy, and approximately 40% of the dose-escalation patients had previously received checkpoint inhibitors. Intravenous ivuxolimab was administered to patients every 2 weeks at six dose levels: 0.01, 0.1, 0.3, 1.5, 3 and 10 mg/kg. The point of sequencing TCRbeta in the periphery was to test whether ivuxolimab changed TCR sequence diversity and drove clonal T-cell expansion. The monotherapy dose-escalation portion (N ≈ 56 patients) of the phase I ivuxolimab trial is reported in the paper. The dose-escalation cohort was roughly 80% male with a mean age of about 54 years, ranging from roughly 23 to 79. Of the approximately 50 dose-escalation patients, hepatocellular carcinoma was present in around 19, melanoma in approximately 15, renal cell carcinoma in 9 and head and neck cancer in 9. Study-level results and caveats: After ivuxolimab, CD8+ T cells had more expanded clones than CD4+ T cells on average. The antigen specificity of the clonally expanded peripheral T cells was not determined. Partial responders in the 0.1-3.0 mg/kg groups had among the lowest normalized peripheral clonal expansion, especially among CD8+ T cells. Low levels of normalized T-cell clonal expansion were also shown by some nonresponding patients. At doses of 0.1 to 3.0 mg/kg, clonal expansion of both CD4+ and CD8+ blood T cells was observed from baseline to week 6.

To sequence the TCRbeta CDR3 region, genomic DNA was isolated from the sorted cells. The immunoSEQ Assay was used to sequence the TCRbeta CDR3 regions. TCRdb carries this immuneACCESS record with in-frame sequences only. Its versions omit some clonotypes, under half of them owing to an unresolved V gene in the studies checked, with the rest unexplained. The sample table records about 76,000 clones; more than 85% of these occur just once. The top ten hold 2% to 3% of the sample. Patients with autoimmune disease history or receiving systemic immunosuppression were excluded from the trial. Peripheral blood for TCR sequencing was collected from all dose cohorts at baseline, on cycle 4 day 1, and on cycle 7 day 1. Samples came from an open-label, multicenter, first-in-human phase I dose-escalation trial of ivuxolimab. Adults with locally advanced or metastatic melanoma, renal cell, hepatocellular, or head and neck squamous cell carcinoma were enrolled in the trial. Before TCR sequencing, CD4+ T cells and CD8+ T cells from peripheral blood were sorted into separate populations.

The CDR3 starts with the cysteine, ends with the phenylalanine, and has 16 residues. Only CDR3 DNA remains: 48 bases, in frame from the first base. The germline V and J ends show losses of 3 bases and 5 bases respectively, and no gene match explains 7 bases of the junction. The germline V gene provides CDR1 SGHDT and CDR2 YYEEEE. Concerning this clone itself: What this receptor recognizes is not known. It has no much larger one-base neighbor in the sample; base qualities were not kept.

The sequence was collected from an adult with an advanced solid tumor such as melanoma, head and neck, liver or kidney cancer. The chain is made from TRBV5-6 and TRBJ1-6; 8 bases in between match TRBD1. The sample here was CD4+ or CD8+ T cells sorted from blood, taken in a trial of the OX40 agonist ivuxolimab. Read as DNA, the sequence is TGTGCCAGCAGCTCGCGACAGGGGCAAGATAATTCACCCCTCCACTTT. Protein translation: CASSSRQGQDNSPLHF.